This T cell receptor beta chain was sequenced for a study of blood T cell repertoires in COVID-19. The overall study: Both acute and convalescent COVID-19 samples were obtained from the United States, Italy and Spain.

Germline trimming cut 6 bases from V and 4 bases from J; bases unmatched to any gene: 9. CDR3 length equals 15 residues. Germline CDR1 and CDR2: SGHDT and YYEEEE. Under the authors' procedure: Reference gene primer amplification yielded estimated nucleated cell counts. The assay was immunoSEQ multiplex PCR, and TCRdb's table has in-frame clones only and misses some. The D gene and trimming were derived from the DNA, and the V and J assignments and clone size from that table. The table has about 320,000 clones, roughly 90% seen once. This clone was found a few times. Material for sequencing was peripheral blood. The chain recombines TRBV5-6 with TRBJ1-3; 8 bases map to TRBD1. The sequence derives from a man aged 18 to 29 who had recovered from COVID-19. CDR3 sequence reads: CASTVRQGWGNTIYF. The CDR3 DNA sequence: TGTGCCAGCACTGTGAGACAGGGGTGGGGAAACACCATATATTTT.